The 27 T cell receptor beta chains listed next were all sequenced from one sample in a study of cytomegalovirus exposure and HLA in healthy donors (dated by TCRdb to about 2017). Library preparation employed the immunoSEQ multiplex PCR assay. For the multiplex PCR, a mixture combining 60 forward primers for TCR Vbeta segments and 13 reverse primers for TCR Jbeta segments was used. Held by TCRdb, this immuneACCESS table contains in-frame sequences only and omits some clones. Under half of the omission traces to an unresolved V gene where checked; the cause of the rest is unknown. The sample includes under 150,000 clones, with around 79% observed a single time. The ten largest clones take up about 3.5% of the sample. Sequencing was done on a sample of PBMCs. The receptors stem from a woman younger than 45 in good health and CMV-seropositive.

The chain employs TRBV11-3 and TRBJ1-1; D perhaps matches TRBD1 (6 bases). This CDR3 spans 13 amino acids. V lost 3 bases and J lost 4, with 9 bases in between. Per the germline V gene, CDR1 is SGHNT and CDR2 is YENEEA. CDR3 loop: CASSLDSLTEAFF. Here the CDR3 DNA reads TGTGCCAGCAGCTTGGACAGCCTCACTGAAGCTTTCTTT. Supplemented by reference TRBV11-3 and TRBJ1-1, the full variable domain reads EAGVVQSPRYKIIEKKQPVAFWCNPISGHNTLYWYLQNLGQGPELLIRYENEEAVDDSQLPKDRFSAERLKGVDSTLKIQPAELGDSAVYLCASSLDSLTEAFFGQGTRLTVV.

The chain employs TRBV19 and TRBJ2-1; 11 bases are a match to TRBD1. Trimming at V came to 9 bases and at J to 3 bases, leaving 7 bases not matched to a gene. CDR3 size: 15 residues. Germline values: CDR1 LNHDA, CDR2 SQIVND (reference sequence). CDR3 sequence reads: CASSTGTGGYNEQFF. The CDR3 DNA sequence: TGTGCCAGCAGCACCGGGACAGGGGGCTACAATGAGCAGTTCTTC.

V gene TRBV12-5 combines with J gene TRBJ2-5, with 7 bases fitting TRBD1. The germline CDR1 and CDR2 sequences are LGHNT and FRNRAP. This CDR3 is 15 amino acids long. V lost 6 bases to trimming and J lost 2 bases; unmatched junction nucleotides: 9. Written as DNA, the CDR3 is TGTGCTAGTGGACCAATTGGGACAGCACAAGAGACCCAGTACTTC. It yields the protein CASGPIGTAQETQYF.

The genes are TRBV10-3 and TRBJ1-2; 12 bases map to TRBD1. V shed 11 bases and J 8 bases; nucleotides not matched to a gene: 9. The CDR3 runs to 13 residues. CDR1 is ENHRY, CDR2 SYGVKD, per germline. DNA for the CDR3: TGTGCCTCACCGGGACAGGGGGCTGGCGGCTACACCTTC. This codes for CASPGQGAGGYTF.

The CDR3 nucleotides read TGTGCCAGCAGGGAAACAGGGAACTATGGCTACACCTTC. Amino acids: CASRETGNYGYTF. The chain recombines TRBV6-4 with TRBJ1-2; a possible D gene is TRBD1 (6 bases). The V gene's germline CDR1 is MRHNA and CDR2 SNTAGT. The CDR3 has 13 residues. Deletions cut 6 bases from V and 2 bases from J, with 10 bases between.

The CDR3 nucleotides are TGTGCCAGCAGCCGGGGGACAGGGGACACCGGGGAGCTGTTTTTT. Encoded protein: CASSRGTGDTGELFF. The rearrangement joins TRBV4-2 to TRBJ2-2; TRBD1 matches at 10 bases. The CDR3 consists of 15 residues. Germline V CDR1 and CDR2: LGHNA, YNFKEQ. V dropped 4 bases and J dropped 3; count of bases not matched to a gene: 2.

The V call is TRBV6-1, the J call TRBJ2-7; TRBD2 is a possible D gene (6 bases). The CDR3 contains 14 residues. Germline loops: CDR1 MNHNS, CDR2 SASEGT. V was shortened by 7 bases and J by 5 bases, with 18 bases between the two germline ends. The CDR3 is CASILSPGRNEQYF. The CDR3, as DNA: TGTGCCAGCATCCTATCCCCAGGGAGGAACGAGCAGTACTTC.

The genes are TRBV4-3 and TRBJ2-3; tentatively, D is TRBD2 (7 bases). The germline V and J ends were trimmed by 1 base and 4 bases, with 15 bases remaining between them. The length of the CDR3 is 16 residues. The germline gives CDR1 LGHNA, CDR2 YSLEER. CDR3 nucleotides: TGCGCCAGCAGCCAAGGCCGCGGGGGCTCGGCAGATACGCAGTATTTT. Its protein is CASSQGRGGSADTQYF.

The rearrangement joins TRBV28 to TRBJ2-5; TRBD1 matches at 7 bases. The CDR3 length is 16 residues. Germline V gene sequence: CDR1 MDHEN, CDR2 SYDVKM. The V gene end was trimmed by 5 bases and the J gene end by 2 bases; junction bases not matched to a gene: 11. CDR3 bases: TGTGCCAGCAGTCCCCCCGGACAGGTGCGGCAAGAGACCCAGTACTTC. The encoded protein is CASSPPGQVRQETQYF. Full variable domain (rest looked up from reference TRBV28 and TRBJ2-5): DVKVTQSSRYLVKRTGEKVFLECVQDMDHENMFWYRQDPGLGLRLIYFSYDVKMKEKGDIPEGYSVSREKKERFSLILESASTNQTSMYLCASSPPGQVRQETQYFGPGTRLLVL.

In DNA form, the CDR3 reads TGTGCCAGCAGTTACTCTCTTGGAGGGAACCAGCCCCAGCATTTT. This sequence encodes CASSYSLGGNQPQHF. The chain joins TRBV6-6 to TRBJ1-5; D unclear. CDR3 length: 15 residues. CDR1 MNHNY and CDR2 SVGAGI come from the germline V gene (reference sequence). V was clipped by 0 bases and J by 7 bases, with 13 bases between them.

The CDR3 reads CASSQQGSPEAFF. CDR3 DNA: TGTGCCAGCAGTCAACAGGGATCCCCTGAAGCTTTCTTT. The chain joins TRBV6-5 to TRBJ1-1; D is possibly TRBD1 (6 bases). Germline V lookup: CDR1 MNHEY, CDR2 SVGAGI. The length of the CDR3 is 13 residues. Trimming stripped 5 bases from V and 6 bases from J, with 13 bases between.

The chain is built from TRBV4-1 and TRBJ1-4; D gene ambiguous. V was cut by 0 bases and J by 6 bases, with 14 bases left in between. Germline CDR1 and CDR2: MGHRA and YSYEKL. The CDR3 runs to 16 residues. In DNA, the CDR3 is TGCGCCAGCAGCCAAGATGTTTCAACGGGAGATGAAAAACTGTTTTTT. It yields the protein CASSQDVSTGDEKLFF.

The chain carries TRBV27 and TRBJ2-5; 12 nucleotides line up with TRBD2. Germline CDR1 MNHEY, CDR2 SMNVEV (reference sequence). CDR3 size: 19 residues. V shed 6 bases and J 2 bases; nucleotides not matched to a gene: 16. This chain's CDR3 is CASSRLGGVLAGGQETQYF. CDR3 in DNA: TGTGCCAGCAGCCGCCTCGGGGGGGTACTAGCGGGGGGACAAGAGACCCAGTACTTC.

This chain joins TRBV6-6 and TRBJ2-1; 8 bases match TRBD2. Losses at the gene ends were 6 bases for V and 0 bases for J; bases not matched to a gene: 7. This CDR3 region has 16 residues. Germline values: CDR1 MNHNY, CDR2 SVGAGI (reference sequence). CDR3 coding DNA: TGTGCCAGCAGACCCCGCGGGACTAGCTCCTACAATGAGCAGTTCTTC. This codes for CASRPRGTSSYNEQFF.

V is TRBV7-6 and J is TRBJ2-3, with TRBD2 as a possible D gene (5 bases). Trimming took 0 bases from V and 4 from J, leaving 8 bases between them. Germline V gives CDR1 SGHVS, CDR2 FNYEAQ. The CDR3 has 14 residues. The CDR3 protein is CASSLALGADTQYF. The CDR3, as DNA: TGTGCCAGCAGCTTAGCCCTGGGAGCAGATACGCAGTATTTT.

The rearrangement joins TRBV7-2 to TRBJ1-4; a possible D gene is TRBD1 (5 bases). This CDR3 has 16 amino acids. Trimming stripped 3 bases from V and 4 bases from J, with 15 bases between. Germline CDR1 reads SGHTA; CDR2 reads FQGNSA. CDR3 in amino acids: CASSFNQGKSNEKLFF. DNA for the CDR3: TGTGCCAGCAGCTTTAACCAGGGAAAGAGTAATGAAAAACTGTTTTTT.

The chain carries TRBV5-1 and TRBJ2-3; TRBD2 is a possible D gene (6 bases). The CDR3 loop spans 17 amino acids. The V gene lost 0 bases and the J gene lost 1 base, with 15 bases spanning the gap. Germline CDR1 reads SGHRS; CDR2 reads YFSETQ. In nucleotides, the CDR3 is TGCGCCAGCAGCTTGGGGCTGGCGGCTAGCGGCACAGATACGCAGTATTTT. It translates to CASSLGLAASGTDTQYF.

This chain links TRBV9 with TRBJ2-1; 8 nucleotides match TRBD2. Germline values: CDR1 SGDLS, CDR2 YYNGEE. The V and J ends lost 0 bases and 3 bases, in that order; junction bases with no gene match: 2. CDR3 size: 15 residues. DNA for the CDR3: TGTGCCAGCAGCGTAGCGGGGGGGCTCTACAATGAGCAGTTCTTC. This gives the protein CASSVAGGLYNEQFF.

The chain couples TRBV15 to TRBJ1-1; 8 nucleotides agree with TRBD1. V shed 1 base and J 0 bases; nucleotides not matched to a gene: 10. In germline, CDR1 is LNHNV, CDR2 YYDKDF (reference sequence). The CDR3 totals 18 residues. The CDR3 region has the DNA TGTGCCACCAGCAGAGTAACAGGGGGGTATAGAATGAACACTGAAGCTTTCTTT. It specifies CATSRVTGGYRMNTEAFF.

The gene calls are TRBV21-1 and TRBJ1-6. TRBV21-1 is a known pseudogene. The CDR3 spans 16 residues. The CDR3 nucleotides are TGTGCCAGCAGCCCGCTAAAGTTTTTTCGTAATTCACCCCTCCACTTT. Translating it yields CASSPLKFFRNSPLHF.

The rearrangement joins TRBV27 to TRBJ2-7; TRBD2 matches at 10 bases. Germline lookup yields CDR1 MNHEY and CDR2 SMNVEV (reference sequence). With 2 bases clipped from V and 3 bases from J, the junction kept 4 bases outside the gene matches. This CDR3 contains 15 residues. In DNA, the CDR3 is TGTGCCAGCAGTTTAGGGAGCGGGGGGGTCTACGAGCAGTACTTC. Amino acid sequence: CASSLGSGGVYEQYF.

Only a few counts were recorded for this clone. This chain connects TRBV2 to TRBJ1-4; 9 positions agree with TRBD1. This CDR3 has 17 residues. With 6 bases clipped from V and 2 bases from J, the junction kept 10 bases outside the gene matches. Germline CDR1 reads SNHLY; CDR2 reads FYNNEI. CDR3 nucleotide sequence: TGTGCCAGCAGAGCAGCAAACAGGGGGCGGACTAATGAAAAACTGTTTTTT. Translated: CASRAANRGRTNEKLFF.

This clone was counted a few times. CDR3 coding DNA: TGTGCCAGCAGACCCACCGAAATGGCCCAGCCCCAGCATTTT. Amino acid sequence: CASRPTEMAQPQHF. This rearrangement joins TRBV6-6 to TRBJ1-5, with unresolved D. CDR3 size: 14 residues. Germline V lookup: CDR1 MNHNY, CDR2 SVGAGI (reference sequence). V lost 6 bases, J lost 7 bases, and 16 bases lay in between.

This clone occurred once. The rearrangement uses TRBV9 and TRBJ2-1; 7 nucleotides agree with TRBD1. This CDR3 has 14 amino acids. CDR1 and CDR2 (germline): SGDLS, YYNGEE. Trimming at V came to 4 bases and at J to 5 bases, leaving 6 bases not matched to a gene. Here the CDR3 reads CASSLLQGNNEQFF. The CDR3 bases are TGTGCCAGCAGCCTTTTACAGGGGAACAATGAGCAGTTCTTC.

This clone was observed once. CDR3 nucleotides: TGTGCCAGCAGTTTTGCAGGGAGGGATCAGCCCCAGCATTTT. Encoded protein: CASSFAGRDQPQHF. The chain combines TRBV2 with TRBJ1-5, with D possibly TRBD1 on 5 matching bases. The CDR3 length is 14 residues. The germline V gene encodes CDR1 SNHLY and CDR2 FYNNEI. Trimming left V 5 bases short and J 5 bases short, with 13 bases between.

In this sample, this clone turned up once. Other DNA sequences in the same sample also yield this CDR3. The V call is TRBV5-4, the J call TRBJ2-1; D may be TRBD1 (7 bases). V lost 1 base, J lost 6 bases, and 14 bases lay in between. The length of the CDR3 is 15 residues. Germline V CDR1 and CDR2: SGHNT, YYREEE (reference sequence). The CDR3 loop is CASSLSGGPRNEQFF. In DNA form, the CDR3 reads TGTGCCAGCAGCTTGTCAGGGGGGCCCCGCAATGAGCAGTTCTTC.

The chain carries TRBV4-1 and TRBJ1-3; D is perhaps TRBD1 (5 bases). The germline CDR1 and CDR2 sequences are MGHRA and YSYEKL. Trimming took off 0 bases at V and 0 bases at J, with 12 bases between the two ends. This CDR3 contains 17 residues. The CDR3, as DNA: TGCGCCAGCAGCCAAGATATGCCAGGGATCTCTGGAAACACCATATATTTT. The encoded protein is CASSQDMPGISGNTIYF.